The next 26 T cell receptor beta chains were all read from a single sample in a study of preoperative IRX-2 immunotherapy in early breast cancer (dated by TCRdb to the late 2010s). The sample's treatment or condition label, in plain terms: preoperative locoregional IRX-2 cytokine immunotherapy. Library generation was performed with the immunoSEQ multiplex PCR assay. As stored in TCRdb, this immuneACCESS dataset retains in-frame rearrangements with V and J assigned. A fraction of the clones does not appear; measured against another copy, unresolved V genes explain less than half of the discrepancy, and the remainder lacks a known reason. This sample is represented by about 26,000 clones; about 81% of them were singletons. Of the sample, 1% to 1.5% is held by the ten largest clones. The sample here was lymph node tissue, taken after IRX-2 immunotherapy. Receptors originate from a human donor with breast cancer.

CDR3 in amino acids: CASSPGQENTEAFF. CDR3 nucleotides: TGTGCCAGCTCACCAGGACAGGAGAACACTGAAGCTTTCTTT. The V and J genes are TRBV18 and TRBJ1-1; 7 nucleotides align to TRBD1. The CDR3 is 14 amino acids. V shed 2 bases and J 1 base; nucleotides not matched to a gene: 1. The germline V gene encodes CDR1 KGHSH and CDR2 LQKENI.

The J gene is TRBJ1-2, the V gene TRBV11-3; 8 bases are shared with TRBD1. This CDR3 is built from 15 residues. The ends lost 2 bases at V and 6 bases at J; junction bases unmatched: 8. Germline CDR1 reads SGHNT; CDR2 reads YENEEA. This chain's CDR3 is CASSLQTGEKNGYTF. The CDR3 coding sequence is TGTGCCAGCAGCTTACAGACAGGGGAAAAGAATGGCTACACCTTC.

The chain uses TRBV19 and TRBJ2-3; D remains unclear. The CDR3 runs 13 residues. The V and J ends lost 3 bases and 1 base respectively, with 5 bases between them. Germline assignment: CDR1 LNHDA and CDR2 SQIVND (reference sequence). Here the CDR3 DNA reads TGTGCCAGTAGTATGCAGGGCACAGATACGCAGTATTTT. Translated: CASSMQGTDTQYF.

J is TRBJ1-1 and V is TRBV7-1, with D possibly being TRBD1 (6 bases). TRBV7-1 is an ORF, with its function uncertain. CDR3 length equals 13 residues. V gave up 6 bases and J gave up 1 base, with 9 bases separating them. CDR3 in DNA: TGTGCCAGCAGGCGACAGGCGAACACTGAAGCTTTCTTT. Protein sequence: CASRRQANTEAFF.

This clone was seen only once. The CDR3 sequence: CASSQEVAGQTEAFF. In DNA, the CDR3 is TGCGCCAGCAGCCAAGAAGTGGCAGGCCAAACTGAAGCTTTCTTT. The chain uses TRBV1 and TRBJ1-1; no check of the table's D call, TRBD1, against the DNA was made. TRBV1 is designated a pseudogene. There are 15 residues in the CDR3.

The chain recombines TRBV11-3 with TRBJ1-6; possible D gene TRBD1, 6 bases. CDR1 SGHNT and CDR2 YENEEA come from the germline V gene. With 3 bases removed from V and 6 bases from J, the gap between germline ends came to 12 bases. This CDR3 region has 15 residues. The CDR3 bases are TGTGCCAGCAGCTTCGGGACATTAGTTAATTCACCCCTCCACTTT. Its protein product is CASSFGTLVNSPLHF. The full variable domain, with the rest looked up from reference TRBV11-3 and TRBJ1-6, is EAGVVQSPRYKIIEKKQPVAFWCNPISGHNTLYWYLQNLGQGPELLIRYENEEAVDDSQLPKDRFSAERLKGVDSTLKIQPAELGDSAVYLCASSFGTLVNSPLHFGNGTRLTVT.

The CDR3: CASTLGGPNEKLFF. CDR3 nucleotides: TGTGCCAGCACGCTGGGGGGTCCTAATGAAAAACTGTTTTTT. This rearrangement joins TRBV28 to TRBJ1-4; D is perhaps TRBD1 (5 bases). Germline V gene sequence: CDR1 MDHEN, CDR2 SYDVKM. This CDR3 region has 14 residues. V was clipped by 7 bases and J by 3 bases, with 12 bases between them. Based on the CDR3 plus reference TRBV28 and TRBJ1-4, the full variable domain is DVKVTQSSRYLVKRTGEKVFLECVQDMDHENMFWYRQDPGLGLRLIYFSYDVKMKEKGDIPEGYSVSREKKERFSLILESASTNQTSMYLCASTLGGPNEKLFFGSGTQLSVL.

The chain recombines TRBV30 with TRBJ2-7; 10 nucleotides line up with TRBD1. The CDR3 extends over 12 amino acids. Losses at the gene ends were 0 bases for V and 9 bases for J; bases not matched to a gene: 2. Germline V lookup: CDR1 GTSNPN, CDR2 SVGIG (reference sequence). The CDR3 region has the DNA TGTGCCTGGAGTGTGGGGGACAGGGGGCAGTACTTC. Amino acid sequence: CAWSVGDRGQYF.

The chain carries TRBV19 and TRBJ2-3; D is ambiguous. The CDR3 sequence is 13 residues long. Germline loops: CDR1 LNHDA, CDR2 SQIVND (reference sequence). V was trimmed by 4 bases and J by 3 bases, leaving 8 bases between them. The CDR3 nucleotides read TGTGCCAGTAGTAAAGTTGGGACAGATACGCAGTATTTT. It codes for CASSKVGTDTQYF.

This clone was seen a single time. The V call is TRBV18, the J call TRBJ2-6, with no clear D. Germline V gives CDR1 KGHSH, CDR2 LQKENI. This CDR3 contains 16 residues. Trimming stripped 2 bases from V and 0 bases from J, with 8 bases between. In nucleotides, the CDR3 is TGTGCCAGCTCACCAAATGAGCCCTCTGGGGCCAACGTCCTGACTTTC. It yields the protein CASSPNEPSGANVLTF.

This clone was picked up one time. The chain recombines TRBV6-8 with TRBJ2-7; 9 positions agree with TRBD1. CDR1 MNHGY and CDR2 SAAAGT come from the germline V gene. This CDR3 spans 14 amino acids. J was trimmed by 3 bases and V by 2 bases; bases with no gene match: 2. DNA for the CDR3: TGTGCCAGCAGTTACGGACAGGGGAGCTACGAGCAGTACGTC. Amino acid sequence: CASSYGQGSYEQYV.

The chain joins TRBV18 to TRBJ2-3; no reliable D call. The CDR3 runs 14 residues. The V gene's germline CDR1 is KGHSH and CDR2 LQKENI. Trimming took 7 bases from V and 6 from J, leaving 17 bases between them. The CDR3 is CASYSPFLGDTQYF. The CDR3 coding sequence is TGTGCCAGCTATTCCCCTTTCCTGGGGGATACGCAGTATTTT.

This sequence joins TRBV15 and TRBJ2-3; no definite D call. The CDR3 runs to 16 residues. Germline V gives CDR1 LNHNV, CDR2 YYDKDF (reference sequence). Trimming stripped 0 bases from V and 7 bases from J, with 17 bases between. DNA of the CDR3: TGTGCCACCAGCAGAGATCTTGGCAGGTCTCGCAATACGCAGTATTTT. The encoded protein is CATSRDLGRSRNTQYF.

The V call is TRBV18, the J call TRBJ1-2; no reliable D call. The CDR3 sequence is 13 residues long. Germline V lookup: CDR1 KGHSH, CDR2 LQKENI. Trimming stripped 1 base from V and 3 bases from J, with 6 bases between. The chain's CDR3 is CASSPQEDYGYTF. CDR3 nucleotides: TGTGCCAGCTCACCACAGGAGGACTATGGCTACACCTTC.

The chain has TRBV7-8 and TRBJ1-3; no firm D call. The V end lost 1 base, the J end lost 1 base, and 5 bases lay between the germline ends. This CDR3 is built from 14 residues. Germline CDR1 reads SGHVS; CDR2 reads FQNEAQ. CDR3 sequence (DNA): TGTGCCAGCAGCTTAGGGTTGTCTGGAAACACCATATATTTT. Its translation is CASSLGLSGNTIYF.

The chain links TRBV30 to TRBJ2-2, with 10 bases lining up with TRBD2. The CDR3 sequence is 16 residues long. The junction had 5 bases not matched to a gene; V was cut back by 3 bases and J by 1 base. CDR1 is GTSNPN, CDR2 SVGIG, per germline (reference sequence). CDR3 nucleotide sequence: TGTGCCTGGAGACCGGGACTAGCGCGGAACACCGGGGAGCTGTTTTTT. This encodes CAWRPGLARNTGELFF.

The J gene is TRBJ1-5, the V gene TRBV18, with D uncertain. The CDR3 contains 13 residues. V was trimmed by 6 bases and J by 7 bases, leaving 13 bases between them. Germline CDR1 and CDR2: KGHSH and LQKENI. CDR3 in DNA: TGTGCCAGCTCCTCGTCCCAATGGCAGCCCCAGCATTTT. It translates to CASSSSQWQPQHF.

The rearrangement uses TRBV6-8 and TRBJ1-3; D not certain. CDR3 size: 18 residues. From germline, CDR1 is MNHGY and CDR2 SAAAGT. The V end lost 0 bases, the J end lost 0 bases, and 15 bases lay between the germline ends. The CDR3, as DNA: TGTGCCAGCAGTTACTCGTACCGCCGCACAAGCTCTGGAAACACCATATATTTT. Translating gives CASSYSYRRTSSGNTIYF.

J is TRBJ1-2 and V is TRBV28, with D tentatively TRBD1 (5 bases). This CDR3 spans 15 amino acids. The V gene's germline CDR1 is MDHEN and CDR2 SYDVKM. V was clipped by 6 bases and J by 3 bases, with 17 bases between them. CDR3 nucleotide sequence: TGTGCCAGCAGCCCTTTGGGGGGGGAATACTATGGCTACACCTTC. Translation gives CASSPLGGEYYGYTF.

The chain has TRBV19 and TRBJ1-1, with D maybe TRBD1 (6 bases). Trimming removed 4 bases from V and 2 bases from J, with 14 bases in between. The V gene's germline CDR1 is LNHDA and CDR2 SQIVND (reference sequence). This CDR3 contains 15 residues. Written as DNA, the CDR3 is TGTGCCAGTAGTACAGTCCGGGGGGCCAACACTGAAGCTTTCTTT. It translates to CASSTVRGANTEAFF.

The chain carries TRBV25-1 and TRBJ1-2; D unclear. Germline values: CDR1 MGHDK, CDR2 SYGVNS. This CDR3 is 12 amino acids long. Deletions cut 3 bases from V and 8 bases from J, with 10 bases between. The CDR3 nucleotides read TGTGCCAGCAGTGATGGAGGGTCCGGCTACACCTTC. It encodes CASSDGGSGYTF.

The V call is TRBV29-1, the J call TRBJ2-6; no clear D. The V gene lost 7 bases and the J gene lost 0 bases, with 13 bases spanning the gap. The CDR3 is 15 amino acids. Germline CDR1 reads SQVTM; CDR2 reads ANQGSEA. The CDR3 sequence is CSAWGGDSGANVLTF. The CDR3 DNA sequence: TGCAGCGCGTGGGGTGGGGACTCTGGGGCCAACGTCCTGACTTTC.

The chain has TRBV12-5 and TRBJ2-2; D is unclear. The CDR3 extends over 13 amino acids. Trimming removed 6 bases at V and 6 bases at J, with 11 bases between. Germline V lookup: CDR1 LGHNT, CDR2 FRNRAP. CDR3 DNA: TGTGCTAGTGGGATGCTCAGACCCGGGGAGCTGTTTTTT. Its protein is CASGMLRPGELFF. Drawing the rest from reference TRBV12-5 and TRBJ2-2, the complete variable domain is DARVTQTPRHKVTEMGQEVTMRCQPILGHNTVFWYRQTMMQGLELLAYFRNRAPLDDSGMPKDRFSAEMPDATLATLKIQPSEPRDSAVYFCASGMLRPGELFFGEGSRLTVL.

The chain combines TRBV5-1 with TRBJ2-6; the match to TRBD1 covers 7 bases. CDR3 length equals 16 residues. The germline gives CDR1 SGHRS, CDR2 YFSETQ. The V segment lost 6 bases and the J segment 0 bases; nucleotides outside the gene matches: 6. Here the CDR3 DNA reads TGCGCCAGCAAATTCACAGGGGACTCTGGGGCCAACGTCCTGACTTTC. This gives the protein CASKFTGDSGANVLTF.

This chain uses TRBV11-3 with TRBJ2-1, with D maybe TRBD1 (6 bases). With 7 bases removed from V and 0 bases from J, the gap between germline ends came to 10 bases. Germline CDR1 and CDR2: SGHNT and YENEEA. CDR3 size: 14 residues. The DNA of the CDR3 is TGTGCCAGCATCCGGGACACCTCCTACAATGAGCAGTTCTTC. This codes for CASIRDTSYNEQFF. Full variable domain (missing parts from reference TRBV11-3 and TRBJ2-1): EAGVVQSPRYKIIEKKQPVAFWCNPISGHNTLYWYLQNLGQGPELLIRYENEEAVDDSQLPKDRFSAERLKGVDSTLKIQPAELGDSAVYLCASIRDTSYNEQFFGPGTRLTVL.

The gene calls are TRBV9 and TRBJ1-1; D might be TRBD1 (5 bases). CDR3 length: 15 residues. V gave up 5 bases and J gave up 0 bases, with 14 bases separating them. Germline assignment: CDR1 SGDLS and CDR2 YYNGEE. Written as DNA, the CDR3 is TGTGCCAGCAGTGGGGCTAGGCTGATGAACACTGAAGCTTTCTTT. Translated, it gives CASSGARLMNTEAFF.